At least ten counts were recorded for the clone carrying this T cell receptor (beta chain). Preceding any ophthalmopathy symptoms, the blood sample dates from first hyperthyroidism diagnosis. The data stem from a study of T cells in Graves' hyperthyroidism and ophthalmopathy. There were TCR beta CDR3 regions amplified from RNA transcripts. In the first-round RT-PCR of the TCR CDR3, the HTBI primer set was used. TCRdb reanalysed the multiplex PCR reads using MiXCR and keeps one entry per CDR3 protein. This table has some 250,000 distinct CDR3 sequences, approximately 15% appearing once. V shed 1 base and J 5 bases; nucleotides not matched to a gene: 9. Germline values: CDR1 MDHEN, CDR2 SYDVKM. The CDR3 loop spans 17 amino acids.

The chain uses TRBV28 and TRBJ2-7; 12 bases agree with TRBD2. Sequenced: blood. The clonotype originates from a woman aged 40 to 55 with Graves' hyperthyroidism that later progressed to Graves' ophthalmopathy. The CDR3 loop reads CASSLYPGLAGGDEQYF. CDR3 coding DNA: TGTGCCAGCAGTTTATACCCGGGGCTAGCGGGAGGGGACGAGCAGTACTTC.